This T cell receptor beta chain was found in a study of T-cell memory formation after mild COVID-19. TCRdb independently ran MiXCR on the 5' RACE reads; one entry per CDR3 protein. Of about 170,000 distinct CDR3 sequences listed, over 10% were seen once; the top ten hold approximately 3.4%. In its sample, this clonotype was seen many times. The sample comprised PBMCs or a T cell subset sorted from them (not recorded which). This TCR was sampled from a man younger than 30 who had mild COVID-19 (a few samples of this study predate the infection). Cell type and time point are not known.

CDR3 protein: CASSYRQRGGPTCEQYV. CDR3 nucleotide sequence: TGTGCCAGCAGTTATCGACAGCGGGGGGGTCCTACGTGTGAGCAGTACGTC. The rearrangement links TRBV6-2 or TRBV6-3 to TRBJ2-7; 10 nucleotides line up with TRBD2. The germline V gene has CDR1 MNHEY and CDR2 SVGEGT. There are 17 residues in the CDR3. Trimming at V came to 3 bases and at J to 7 bases, leaving 15 bases not matched to a gene.